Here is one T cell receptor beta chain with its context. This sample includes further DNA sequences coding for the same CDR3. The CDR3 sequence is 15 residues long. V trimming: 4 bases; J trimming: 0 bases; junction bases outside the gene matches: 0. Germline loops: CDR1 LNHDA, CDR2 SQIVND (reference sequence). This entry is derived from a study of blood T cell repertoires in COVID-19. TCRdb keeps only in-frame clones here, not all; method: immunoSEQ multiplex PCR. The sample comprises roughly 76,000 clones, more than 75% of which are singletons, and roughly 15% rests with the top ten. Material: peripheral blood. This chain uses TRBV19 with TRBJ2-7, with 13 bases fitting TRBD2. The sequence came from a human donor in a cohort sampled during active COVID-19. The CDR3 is CASSRTSGSSYEQYF. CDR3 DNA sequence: TGTGCCAGTAGTAGGACTAGCGGGAGCTCCTACGAGCAGTACTTC.